The sequence of this T cell receptor beta chain was determined in a study of T cell repertoires in cytomegalovirus infection (dated by TCRdb to about 2019). Turning to the overall study: The peptide stimulations were aimed at well-studied HLA-B-restricted epitopes as well as recently identified HLA-C-restricted CMV epitopes, whose presentation resists viral immunomodulation. The HLA type of each donor mattered for the analysis, because public TCR beta signatures pointed to carriage of CMV infection along with the matching HLA type. The paper's findings and limits, for the study overall: Carriers of CMV infection plus the relevant HLA type were discriminated by the cumulative frequency of public TCR beta family members in the study cohort and in an independent roughly 400-donor cohort. The ex vivo response was dominated by HLA-C-restricted CMV-specific TCR beta clonotypes, which also provided the single most frequent clonotype in two of eight donors.

The sample's treatment or condition, from its label and the paper: in vitro stimulation with specific CMV peptide epitopes to enrich CMV-specific T cells. This clonotype was detected many times. Its antigen has not been determined. It has no much larger one-base neighbor in the sample; base qualities were not kept. Sequencing was performed on an Illumina HiSeq 1500. TCRdb reworked the public reads: Q25 trimming with fastp, MiXCR clone assembly, productive beta chains retained. Under each unique CDR3 protein, matching rows form one entry showing the most common genes and DNA. This sample holds approximately 500,000 distinct CDR3 sequences; around a third were observed only once. Roughly a sixth of the sample goes to the ten largest clones. Material: cultured PBMCs, obtained from culture after CMV antigen stimulation. The TCR was taken from a human donor in good health (CMV status not recorded). Some clones in this sample may be carry-over from other donors' samples.

The base sequence is TGTGCCAGCAGCCCCAGAGGAGCGGGAGGCGACAATGAGCAGTTCTTC. Its translation is CASSPRGAGGDNEQFF. The chain is encoded by TRBV7-3 joined to TRBJ2-1, with 9 middle bases fitting TRBD2. From the germline V gene, CDR1 is SGHTA and CDR2 is FQGTGA. The CDR3 numbers 16 residues from cysteine through phenylalanine. The sequence is cut down to CDR3 DNA, 48 bases in frame from base 1. After removal of 5 bases from V and 5 bases from J, the junction retains 10 bases not matched to a gene.